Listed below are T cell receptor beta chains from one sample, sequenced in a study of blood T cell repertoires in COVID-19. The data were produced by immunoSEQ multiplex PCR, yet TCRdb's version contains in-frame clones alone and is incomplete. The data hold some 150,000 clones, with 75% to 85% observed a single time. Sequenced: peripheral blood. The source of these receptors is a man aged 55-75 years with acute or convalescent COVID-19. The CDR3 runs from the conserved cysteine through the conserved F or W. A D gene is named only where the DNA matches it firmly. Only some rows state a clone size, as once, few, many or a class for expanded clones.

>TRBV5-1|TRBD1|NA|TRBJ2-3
CASSFNRGATDTQYF
TGCGCCAGCAGCTTTAACAGGGGTGCGACAGATACGCAGTATTTT
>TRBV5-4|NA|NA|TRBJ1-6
CASSQQEPYNSPLHF
TGTGCCAGCAGCCAACAGGAACCCTATAATTCACCCCTCCACTTT
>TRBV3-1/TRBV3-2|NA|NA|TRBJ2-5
CASSRRQGLETQYF
TGTGCCAGCAGCCGCCGACAGGGACTCGAAACCCAGTACTTC
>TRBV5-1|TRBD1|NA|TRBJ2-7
CASSFQGASYEQYF
TGCGCCAGCAGCTTCCAGGGGGCCTCCTACGAGCAGTACTTC
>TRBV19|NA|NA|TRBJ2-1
CASSIRETLYNEQFF
TGTGCCAGTAGTATTAGGGAGACGCTCTACAATGAGCAGTTCTTC
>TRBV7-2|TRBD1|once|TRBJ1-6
CASRWTGESSPLHF
TGTGCCAGCAGGTGGACAGGGGAGTCTTCACCCCTCCACTTT
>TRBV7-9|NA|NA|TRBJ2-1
CASSPGGGQYNEQFF
TGTGCCAGCAGCCCCGGAGGCGGACAGTACAATGAGCAGTTCTTC
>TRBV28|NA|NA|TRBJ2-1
CASSLPRRPEEFF
TGTGCCAGCAGTTTACCAAGGCGCCCGGAGGAGTTCTTC
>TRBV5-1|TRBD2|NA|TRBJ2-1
CASSLLAGDYNEQFF
TGCGCCAGCAGCTTGCTAGCGGGAGACTACAATGAGCAGTTCTTC
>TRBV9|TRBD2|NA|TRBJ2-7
CASSGTSGRSSYEQYF
TGTGCCAGCAGCGGGACTAGCGGGAGGAGCTCCTACGAGCAGTACTTC
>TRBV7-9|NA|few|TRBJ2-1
CASSPGSPYNEQFF
TGTGCCAGCAGCCCCGGGAGCCCCTACAATGAGCAGTTCTTC
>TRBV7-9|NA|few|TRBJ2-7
CASSPLLAVPYEQYF
TGTGCCAGCAGCCCGCTTCTTGCAGTACCCTACGAGCAGTACTTC
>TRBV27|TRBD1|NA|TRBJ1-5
CASSPWDRPQPQHF
TGTGCCAGCAGTCCCTGGGACAGGCCTCAGCCCCAGCATTTT
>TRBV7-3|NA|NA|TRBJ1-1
CASSLTVGGGNTEAFF
TGTGCCAGCAGCTTAACGGTCGGCGGAGGGAACACTGAAGCTTTCTTT
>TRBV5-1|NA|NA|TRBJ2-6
CASSLDGNSGANVLTF
TGCGCCAGCAGCTTGGACGGTAACTCTGGGGCCAACGTCCTGACTTTC
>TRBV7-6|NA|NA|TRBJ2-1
CASSFRRSTNEQFF
TGTGCCAGCAGCTTCAGAAGGAGCACCAATGAGCAGTTCTTC
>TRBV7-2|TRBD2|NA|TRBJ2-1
CASSFGGTSYNEQFF
TGTGCCAGCAGCTTCGGGGGGACTTCCTACAATGAGCAGTTCTTC
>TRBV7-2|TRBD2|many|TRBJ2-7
CAAGGASGYEQYF
TGTGCCGCCGGAGGGGCTAGCGGCTACGAGCAGTACTTC
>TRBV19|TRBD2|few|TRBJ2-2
CASTSLAGGLLNTGELFF
TGTGCCAGTACCTCTCTAGCGGGAGGGCTGTTGAACACCGGGGAGCTGTTTTTT
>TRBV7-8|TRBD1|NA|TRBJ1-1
CASIPRSEGGPGFF
TGTGCCAGCATCCCGCGAAGCGAAGGGGGCCCTGGTTTCTTT
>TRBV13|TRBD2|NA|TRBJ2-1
CASSLGAGGLYNEQFF
TGTGCCAGCAGCTTAGGAGCGGGAGGGCTCTACAATGAGCAGTTCTTC
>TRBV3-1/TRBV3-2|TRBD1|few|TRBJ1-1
CASSQRNRGEGAFF
TGTGCCAGCAGCCAGAGAAACAGGGGGGAGGGAGCTTTCTTT
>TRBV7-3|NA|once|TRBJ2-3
CASSLMATALPDTQYF
TGTGCCAGCAGCTTAATGGCGACTGCGCTGCCAGATACGCAGTATTTT
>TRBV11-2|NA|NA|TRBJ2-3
CASSYEVASDTQYF
TGTGCCAGCAGCTACGAGGTGGCCTCAGATACGCAGTATTTT
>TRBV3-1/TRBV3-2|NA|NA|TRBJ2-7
CASSGTTYEQYF
TGTGCCAGCAGCGGTACTACCTACGAGCAGTACTTC
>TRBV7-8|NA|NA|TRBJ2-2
CASSLLGKNTGELFF
TGTGCCAGCAGCCTACTAGGGAAAAATACCGGGGAGCTGTTTTTT
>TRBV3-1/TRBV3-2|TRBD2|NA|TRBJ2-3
CASSQPGTSGSGDTQYF
TGTGCCAGCAGCCAACCCGGGACTAGCGGGAGTGGAGATACGCAGTATTTT
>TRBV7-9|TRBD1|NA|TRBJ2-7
CASSLGTGVGEQYF
TGTGCCAGCAGCTTGGGGACAGGGGTCGGAGAGCAGTACTTC
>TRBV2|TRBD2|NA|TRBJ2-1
CASSESGREGSEQFF
TGTGCCAGCAGTGAGTCAGGTCGGGAGGGTTCCGAGCAGTTCTTC
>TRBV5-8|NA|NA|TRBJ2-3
CASLPYELTDTQYF
TGTGCCAGCCTACCCTACGAGCTCACAGATACGCAGTATTTT
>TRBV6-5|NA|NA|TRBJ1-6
CASSLAGYGSPLHF
TGTGCCAGCAGTTTGGCAGGGTATGGTTCACCCCTCCACTTT
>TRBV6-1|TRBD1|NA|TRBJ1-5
CASSENRGFGNQPQHF
TGTGCCAGCAGTGAAAACAGGGGCTTTGGAAATCAGCCCCAGCATTTT
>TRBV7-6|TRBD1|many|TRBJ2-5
CASSFKGTGEFETQYF
TGTGCCAGCAGCTTTAAGGGGACAGGGGAATTCGAGACCCAGTACTTC
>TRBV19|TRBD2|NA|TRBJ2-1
CASSSGRVDNEQFF
TGTGCCAGTTCGAGCGGGAGGGTGGACAATGAGCAGTTCTTC
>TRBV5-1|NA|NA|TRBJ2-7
CASSSSYEQYF
TGCGCCAGCAGCTCATCCTACGAGCAGTACTTC
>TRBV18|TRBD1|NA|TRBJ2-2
CASSPGQGNTGELFF
TGTGCCAGCTCACCTGGACAGGGGAACACCGGGGAGCTGTTTTTT
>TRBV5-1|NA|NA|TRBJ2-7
CASSPPGYEQYF
TGCGCCAGCAGTCCGCCGGGGTACGAGCAGTACTTC
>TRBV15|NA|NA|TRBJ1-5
CATSMLGSQPQHF
TGTGCCACCAGCATGCTAGGAAGTCAGCCCCAGCATTTT